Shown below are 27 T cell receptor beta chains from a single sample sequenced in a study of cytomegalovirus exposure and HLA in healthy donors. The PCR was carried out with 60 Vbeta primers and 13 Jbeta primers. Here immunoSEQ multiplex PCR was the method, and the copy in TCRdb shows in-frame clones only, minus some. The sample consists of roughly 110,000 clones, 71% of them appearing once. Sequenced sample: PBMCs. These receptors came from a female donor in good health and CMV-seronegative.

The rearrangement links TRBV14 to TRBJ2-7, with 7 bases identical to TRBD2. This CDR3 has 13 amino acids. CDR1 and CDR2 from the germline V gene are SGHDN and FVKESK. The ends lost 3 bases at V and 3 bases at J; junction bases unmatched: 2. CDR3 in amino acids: CASSHGDYYEQYF. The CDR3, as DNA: TGTGCCAGCAGCCACGGGGACTACTACGAGCAGTACTTC.

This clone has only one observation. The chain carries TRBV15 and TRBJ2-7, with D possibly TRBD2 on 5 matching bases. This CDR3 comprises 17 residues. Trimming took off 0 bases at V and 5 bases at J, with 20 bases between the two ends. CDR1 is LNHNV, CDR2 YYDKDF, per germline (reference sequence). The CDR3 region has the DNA TGTGCCACCAGCAGAGATCCCCCCAGCGGTTCACTCCACGAGCAGTACTTC. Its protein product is CATSRDPPSGSLHEQYF.

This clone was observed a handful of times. The CDR3 nucleotides are TGTGCCAGCAGCCGGGGAATTCACTCCTCTGGAAACACCATATATTTT. As protein: CASSRGIHSSGNTIYF. The genes are TRBV11-3 and TRBJ1-3; D remains unclear. V shed 5 bases and J shed 0 bases, with 14 bases lying between them. The CDR3 is 16 amino acids. Looked up from germline, CDR1 is SGHNT and CDR2 is YENEEA.

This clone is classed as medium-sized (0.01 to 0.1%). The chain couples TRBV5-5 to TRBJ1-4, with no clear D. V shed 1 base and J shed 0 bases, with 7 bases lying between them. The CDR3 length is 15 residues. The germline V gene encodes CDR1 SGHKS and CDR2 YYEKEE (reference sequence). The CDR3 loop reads CASSLKGATNEKLFF. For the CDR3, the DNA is TGTGCCAGCAGCTTGAAAGGAGCAACTAATGAAAAACTGTTTTTT.

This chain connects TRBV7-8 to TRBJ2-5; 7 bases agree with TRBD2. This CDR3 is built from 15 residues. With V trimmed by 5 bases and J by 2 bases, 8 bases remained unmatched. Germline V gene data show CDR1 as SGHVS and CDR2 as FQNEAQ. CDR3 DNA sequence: TGTGCCAGCAGCACTCGACTAGCCGGGCAAGAGACCCAGTACTTC. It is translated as CASSTRLAGQETQYF. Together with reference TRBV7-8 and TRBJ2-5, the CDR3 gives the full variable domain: GAGVSQSPRYKVAKRGQDVALRCDPISGHVSLFWYQQALGQGPEFLTYFQNEAQLDKSGLPSDRFFAERPEGSVSTLKIQRTQQEDSAVYLCASSTRLAGQETQYFGPGTRLLVL.

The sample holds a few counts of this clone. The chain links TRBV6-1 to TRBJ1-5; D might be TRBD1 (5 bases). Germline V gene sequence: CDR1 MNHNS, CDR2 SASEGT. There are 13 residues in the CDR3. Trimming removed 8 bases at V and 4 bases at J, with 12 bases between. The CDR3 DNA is TGTGCCAGCTTGGGGCAGCCGAATCAGCCCCAGCATTTT. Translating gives CASLGQPNQPQHF.

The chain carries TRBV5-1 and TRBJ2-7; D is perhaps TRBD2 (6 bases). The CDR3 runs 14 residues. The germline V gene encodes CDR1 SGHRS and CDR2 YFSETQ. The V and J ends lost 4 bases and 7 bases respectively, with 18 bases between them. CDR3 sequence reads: CASSTTGLPREQYF. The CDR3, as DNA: TGCGCCAGCAGCACCACGGGACTCCCTCGAGAGCAGTACTTC.

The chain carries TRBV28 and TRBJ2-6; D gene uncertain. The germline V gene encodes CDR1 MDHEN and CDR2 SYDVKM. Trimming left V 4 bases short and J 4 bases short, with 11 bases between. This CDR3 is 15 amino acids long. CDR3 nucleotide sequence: TGTGCCAGCAGTTCCCTACTGGTCGGGGCCAACGTCCTGACTTTC. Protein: CASSSLLVGANVLTF. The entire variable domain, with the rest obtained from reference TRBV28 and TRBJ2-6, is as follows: DVKVTQSSRYLVKRTGEKVFLECVQDMDHENMFWYRQDPGLGLRLIYFSYDVKMKEKGDIPEGYSVSREKKERFSLILESASTNQTSMYLCASSSLLVGANVLTFGAGSRLTVL.

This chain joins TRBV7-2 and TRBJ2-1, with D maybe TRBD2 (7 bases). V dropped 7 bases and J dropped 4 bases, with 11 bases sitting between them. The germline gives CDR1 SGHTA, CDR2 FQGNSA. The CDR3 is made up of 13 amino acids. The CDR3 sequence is CASTRGGYNEQFF. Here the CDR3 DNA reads TGTGCCAGCACGAGGGGGGGGTACAATGAGCAGTTCTTC.

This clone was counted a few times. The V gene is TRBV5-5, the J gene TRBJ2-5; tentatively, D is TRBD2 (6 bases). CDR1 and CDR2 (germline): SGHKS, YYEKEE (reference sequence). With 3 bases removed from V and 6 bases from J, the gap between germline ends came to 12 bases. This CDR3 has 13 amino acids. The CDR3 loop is CASSSGTWQTQYF. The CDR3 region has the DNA TGTGCCAGCAGCTCCGGGACTTGGCAGACCCAGTACTTC. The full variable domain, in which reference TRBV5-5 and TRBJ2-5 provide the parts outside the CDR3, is DAGVTQSPTHLIKTRGQQVTLRCSPISGHKSVSWYQQVLGQGPQFIFQYYEKEERGRGNFPDRFSARQFPNYSSELNVNALLLGDSALYLCASSSGTWQTQYFGPGTRLLVL.

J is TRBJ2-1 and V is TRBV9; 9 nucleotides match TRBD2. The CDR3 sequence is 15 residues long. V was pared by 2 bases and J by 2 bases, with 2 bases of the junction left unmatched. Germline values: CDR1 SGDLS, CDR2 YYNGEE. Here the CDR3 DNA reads TGTGCCAGCAGCGTTCGCGGGAGGGCCTACAATGAGCAGTTCTTC. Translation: CASSVRGRAYNEQFF.

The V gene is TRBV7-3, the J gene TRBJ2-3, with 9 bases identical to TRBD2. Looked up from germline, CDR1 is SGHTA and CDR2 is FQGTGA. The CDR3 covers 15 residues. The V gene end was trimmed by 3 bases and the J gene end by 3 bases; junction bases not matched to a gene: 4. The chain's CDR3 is CASSFAGGPTDTQYF. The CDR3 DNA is TGTGCCAGCAGCTTCGCGGGAGGGCCGACAGATACGCAGTATTTT. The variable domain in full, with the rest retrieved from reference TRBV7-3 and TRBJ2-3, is GAGVSQTPSNKVTEKGKYVELRCDPISGHTALYWYRQSLGQGPEFLIYFQGTGAADDSGLPNDRFFAVRPEGSVSTLKIQRTERGDSAVYLCASSFAGGPTDTQYFGPGTRLTVL.

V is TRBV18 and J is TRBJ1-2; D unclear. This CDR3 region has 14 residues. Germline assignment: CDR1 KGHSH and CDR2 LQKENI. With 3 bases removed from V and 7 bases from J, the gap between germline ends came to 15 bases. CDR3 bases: TGTGCCAGCTCACCCCCAGGTGACCCTATTGGCTACACCTTC. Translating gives CASSPPGDPIGYTF.

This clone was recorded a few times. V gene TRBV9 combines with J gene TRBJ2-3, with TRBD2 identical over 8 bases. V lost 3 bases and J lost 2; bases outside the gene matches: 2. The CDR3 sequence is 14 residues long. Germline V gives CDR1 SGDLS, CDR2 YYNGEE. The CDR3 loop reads CASSERGITDTQYF. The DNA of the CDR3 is TGTGCCAGCAGCGAGCGGGGGATCACAGATACGCAGTATTTT.

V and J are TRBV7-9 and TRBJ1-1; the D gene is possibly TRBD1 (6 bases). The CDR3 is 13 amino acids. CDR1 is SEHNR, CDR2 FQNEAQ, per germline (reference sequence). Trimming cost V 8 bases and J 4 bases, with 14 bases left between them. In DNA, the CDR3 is TGTGCCAGCCACTTGGGGGCTGGCACTGAAGCTTTCTTT. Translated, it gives CASHLGAGTEAFF.

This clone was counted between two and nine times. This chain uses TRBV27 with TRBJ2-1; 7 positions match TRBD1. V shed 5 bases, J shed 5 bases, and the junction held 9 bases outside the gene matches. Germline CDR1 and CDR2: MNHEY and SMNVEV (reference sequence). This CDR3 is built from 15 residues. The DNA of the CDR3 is TGTGCCAGCAGTAGGGGGCCCCTAGGGGACAATGAGCAGTTCTTC. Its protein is CASSRGPLGDNEQFF.

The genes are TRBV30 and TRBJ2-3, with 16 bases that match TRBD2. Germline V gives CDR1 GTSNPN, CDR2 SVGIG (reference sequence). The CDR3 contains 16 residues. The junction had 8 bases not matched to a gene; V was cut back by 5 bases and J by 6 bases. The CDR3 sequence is CAWAPGLAGGMDTQYF. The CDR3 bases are TGTGCCTGGGCCCCGGGACTAGCGGGGGGGATGGATACGCAGTATTTT.

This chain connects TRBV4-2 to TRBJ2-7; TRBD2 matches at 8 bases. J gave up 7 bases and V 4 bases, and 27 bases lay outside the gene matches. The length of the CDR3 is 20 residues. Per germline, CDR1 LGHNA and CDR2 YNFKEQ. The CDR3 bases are TGTGCCAGCAGCCCAGATCGAAGCGGGAGAAGTTCTCCACGGATACGGGAGCAGTACTTC. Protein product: CASSPDRSGRSSPRIREQYF.

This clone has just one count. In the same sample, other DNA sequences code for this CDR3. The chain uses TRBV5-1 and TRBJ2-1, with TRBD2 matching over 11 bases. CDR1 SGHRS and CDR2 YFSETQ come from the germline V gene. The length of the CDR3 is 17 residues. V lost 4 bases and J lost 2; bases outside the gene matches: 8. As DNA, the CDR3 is TGCGCCAGCAGCCCCTGGCTAGCGGGAGGTACCTACAATGAGCAGTTCTTC. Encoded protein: CASSPWLAGGTYNEQFF.

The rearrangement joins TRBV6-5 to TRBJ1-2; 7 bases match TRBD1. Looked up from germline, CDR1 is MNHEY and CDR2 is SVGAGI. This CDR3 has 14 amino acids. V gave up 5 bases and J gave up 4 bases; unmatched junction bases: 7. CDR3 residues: CASSDPQGVYGYTF. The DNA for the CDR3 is TGTGCCAGCAGTGATCCGCAGGGGGTCTATGGCTACACCTTC.

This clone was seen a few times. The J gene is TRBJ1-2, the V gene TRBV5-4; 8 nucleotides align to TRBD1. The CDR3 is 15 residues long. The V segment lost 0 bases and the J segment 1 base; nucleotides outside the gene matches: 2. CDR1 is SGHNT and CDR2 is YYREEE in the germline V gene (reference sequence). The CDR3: CASSLAGGSNYGYTF. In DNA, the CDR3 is TGTGCCAGCAGCTTGGCAGGGGGCAGTAACTATGGCTACACCTTC.

The CDR3 DNA sequence: TGTGCCAGCAGTTTAAGGGGGACAGGGAATGAAAAACTGTTTTTT. It specifies CASSLRGTGNEKLFF. The rearrangement joins TRBV28 to TRBJ1-4; 9 bases match TRBD1. Germline CDR1 and CDR2: MDHEN and SYDVKM. The CDR3 totals 15 residues. The V segment lost 2 bases and the J segment 5 bases; nucleotides outside the gene matches: 3.

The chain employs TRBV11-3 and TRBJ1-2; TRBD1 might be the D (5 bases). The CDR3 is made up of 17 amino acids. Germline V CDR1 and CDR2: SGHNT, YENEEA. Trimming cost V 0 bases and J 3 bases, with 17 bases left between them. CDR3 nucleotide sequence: TGTGCCAGCAGCTTAGATCTCCCCCTCGGGGGACACTATGGCTACACCTTC. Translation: CASSLDLPLGGHYGYTF.

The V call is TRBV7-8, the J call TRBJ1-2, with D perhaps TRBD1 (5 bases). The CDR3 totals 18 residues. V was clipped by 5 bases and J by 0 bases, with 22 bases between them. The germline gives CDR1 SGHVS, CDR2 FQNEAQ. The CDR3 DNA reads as TGTGCCAGCAGCCCCACCCTAGGGGCAATCGTCCCTAACTATGGCTACACCTTC. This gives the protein CASSPTLGAIVPNYGYTF. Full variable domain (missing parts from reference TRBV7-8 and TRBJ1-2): GAGVSQSPRYKVAKRGQDVALRCDPISGHVSLFWYQQALGQGPEFLTYFQNEAQLDKSGLPSDRFFAERPEGSVSTLKIQRTQQEDSAVYLCASSPTLGAIVPNYGYTFGSGTRLTVV.

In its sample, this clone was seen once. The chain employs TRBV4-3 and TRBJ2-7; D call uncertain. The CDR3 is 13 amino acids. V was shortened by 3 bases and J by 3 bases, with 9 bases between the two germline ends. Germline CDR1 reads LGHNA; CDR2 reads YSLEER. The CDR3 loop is CASSQSPGYEQYF. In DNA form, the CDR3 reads TGCGCCAGCAGCCAGTCGCCGGGCTACGAGCAGTACTTC.

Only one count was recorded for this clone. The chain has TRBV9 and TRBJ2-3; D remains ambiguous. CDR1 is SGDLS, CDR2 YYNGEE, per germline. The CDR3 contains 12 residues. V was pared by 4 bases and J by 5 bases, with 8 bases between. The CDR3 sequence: CASSIELDTQYF. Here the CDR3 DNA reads TGTGCCAGCAGCATAGAGCTAGATACGCAGTATTTT.

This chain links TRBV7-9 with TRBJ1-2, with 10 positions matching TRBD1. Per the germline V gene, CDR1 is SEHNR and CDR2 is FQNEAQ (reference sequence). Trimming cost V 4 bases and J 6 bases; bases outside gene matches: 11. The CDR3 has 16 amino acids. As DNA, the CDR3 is TGTGCCAGCAGCTCGGTAGACAGGGGGCATCGTGATGGCTACACCTTC. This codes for CASSSVDRGHRDGYTF.